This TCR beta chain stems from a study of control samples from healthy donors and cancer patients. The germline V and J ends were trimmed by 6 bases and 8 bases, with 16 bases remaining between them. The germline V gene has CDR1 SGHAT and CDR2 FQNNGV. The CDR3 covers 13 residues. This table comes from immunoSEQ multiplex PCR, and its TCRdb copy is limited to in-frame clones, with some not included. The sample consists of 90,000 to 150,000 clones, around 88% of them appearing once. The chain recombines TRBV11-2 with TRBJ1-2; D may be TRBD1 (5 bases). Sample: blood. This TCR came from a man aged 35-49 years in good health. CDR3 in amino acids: CASRPQGFEGYTF. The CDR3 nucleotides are TGTGCCAGCAGACCGCAGGGATTCGAGGGCTACACCTTC.